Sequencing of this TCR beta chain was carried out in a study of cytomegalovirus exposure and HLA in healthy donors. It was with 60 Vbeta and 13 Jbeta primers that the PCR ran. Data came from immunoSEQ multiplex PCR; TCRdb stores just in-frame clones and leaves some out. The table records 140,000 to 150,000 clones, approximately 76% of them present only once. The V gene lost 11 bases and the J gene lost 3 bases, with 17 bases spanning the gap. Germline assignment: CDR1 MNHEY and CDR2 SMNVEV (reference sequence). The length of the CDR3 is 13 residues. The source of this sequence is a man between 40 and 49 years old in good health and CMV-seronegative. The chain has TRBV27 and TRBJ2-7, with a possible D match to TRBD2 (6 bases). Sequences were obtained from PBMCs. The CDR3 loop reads CAGPSVQHYEQYF. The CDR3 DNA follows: TGTGCCGGACCTAGCGTCCAACACTACGAGCAGTACTTC.